These 18 T cell receptor beta chains share one sample of origin, sequenced in a study of blood T cell repertoires in COVID-19 (dated by TCRdb to 2020 to 2021). The library was prepared using the immunoSEQ multiplex PCR assay. TCRdb took this table from immuneACCESS and kept in-frame rearrangements with V and J called. Such tables lack part of the clones; where checked against another copy, unresolved V genes explain under half of the gap, and the rest is unexplained. This sample lists around 380,000 clones; about 80% were detected once. The biggest ten clones account for 1.1% of the sample. Sequences were obtained from peripheral blood. The receptors stem from a human donor with acute or convalescent COVID-19. The donor label of this sample is uncertain.

On this clone: The identical CDR3 is also encoded by other nucleotide sequences in the sample. The chain uses TRBV5-1 and TRBJ2-1; 8 nucleotides match TRBD1. V shed 0 bases and J 4 bases; nucleotides not matched to a gene: 3. Germline assignment: CDR1 SGHRS and CDR2 YFSETQ. The CDR3 is 15 amino acids. CDR3 protein: CASSLGQGTYNEQFF. CDR3 nucleotides: TGCGCCAGCAGCTTGGGACAGGGGACGTACAATGAGCAGTTCTTC.

This clone was counted between two and nine times. The J gene is TRBJ2-1, the V gene TRBV15, with TRBD2 matching 11 bases. This CDR3 comprises 17 residues. Per the germline V gene, CDR1 is LNHNV and CDR2 is YYDKDF (reference sequence). V lost 1 base and J lost 3; bases outside the gene matches: 5. CDR3 amino acids: CATSRGGTSGYYNEQFF. DNA for the CDR3: TGTGCCACCAGCAGAGGGGGGACTAGCGGATACTACAATGAGCAGTTCTTC.

J is TRBJ2-1 and V is TRBV5-1, with 15 bases aligning to TRBD2. The junction had 11 bases not matched to a gene; V was cut back by 4 bases and J by 9 bases. From germline, CDR1 is SGHRS and CDR2 YFSETQ. This CDR3 contains 17 residues. CDR3 coding DNA: TGCGCCAGCAGCCTCGGGACTAGCGGGAGGACGGTTCTTGAGCAGTTCTTC. It translates to CASSLGTSGRTVLEQFF.

This rearrangement joins TRBV7-9 to TRBJ2-7, with 8 bases that match TRBD1. V lost 3 bases and J lost 5; bases outside the gene matches: 3. From germline, CDR1 is SEHNR and CDR2 FQNEAQ (reference sequence). This CDR3 region has 13 residues. CDR3 bases: TGTGCCAGCAGCTTCGACAGGGGCAACGAGCAGTACTTC. Amino acid sequence: CASSFDRGNEQYF.

This clone was detected ten times or more. This chain connects TRBV6-1 to TRBJ1-2; TRBD1 aligns across 10 bases. The ends lost 1 base at V and 6 bases at J; junction bases unmatched: 2. Germline CDR1 reads MNHNS; CDR2 reads SASEGT. The CDR3 is made up of 14 amino acids. For the CDR3, the DNA is TGTGCCAGCAGTGAAGGACAGGGGGCGGATGGCTACACCTTC. Amino acid sequence: CASSEGQGADGYTF.

The gene calls are TRBV6-5 and TRBJ1-5; no clear D. V lost 4 bases, J lost 6 bases, and 19 bases lay in between. CDR1 MNHEY and CDR2 SVGAGI come from the germline V gene. CDR3 length: 16 residues. CDR3 in amino acids: CASSSSGLSWVQPQHF. CDR3 DNA: TGTGCCAGCAGTTCCTCGGGCTTAAGTTGGGTTCAGCCCCAGCATTTT.

The genes are TRBV27 and TRBJ2-3, with TRBD2 matching 9 bases. J gave up 2 bases and V 5 bases, and 5 bases lay outside the gene matches. Germline V gene data show CDR1 as MNHEY and CDR2 as SMNVEV (reference sequence). This CDR3 comprises 15 residues. In DNA, the CDR3 is TGTGCCAGCAGTCGGACTAGCGTGACCACAGATACGCAGTATTTT. Its translation: CASSRTSVTTDTQYF.

The chain carries TRBV18 and TRBJ2-7, with 11 bases matching TRBD2. Germline assignment: CDR1 KGHSH and CDR2 LQKENI. The CDR3 extends over 16 amino acids. J lost 0 bases, V lost 4 bases, and 5 bases had no gene match. The CDR3 DNA sequence: TGTGCCAGCTCACGGGACGGGACTAGCGGCTCCTACGAGCAGTACTTC. Protein product: CASSRDGTSGSYEQYF.

This clone has more than one count but fewer than ten. V gene TRBV9 combines with J gene TRBJ2-7; TRBD2 matches at 13 bases. Germline V CDR1 and CDR2: SGDLS, YYNGEE. This CDR3 is 16 amino acids long. The V gene end was trimmed by 4 bases and the J gene end by 7 bases; junction bases not matched to a gene: 11. Here the CDR3 DNA reads TGTGCCAGCAGCCCAGCGGGGACTAGCGGGAAGGGGGAGCAGTACTTC. Its translation is CASSPAGTSGKGEQYF.

This clone has only one observation. The V call is TRBV19, the J call TRBJ1-1; 10 bases align to TRBD1. The CDR3 has 18 amino acids. CDR1 and CDR2 from the germline V gene are LNHDA and SQIVND (reference sequence). J gave up 0 bases and V 6 bases, and 13 bases lay outside the gene matches. The DNA for the CDR3 is TGTGCCAGTAGACGCCTCGGACAGGGGGATTTCCTGAACACTGAAGCTTTCTTT. It specifies CASRRLGQGDFLNTEAFF.

On this clone itself: Being one base from a much bigger clone, this may be a read error. This sequence joins TRBV7-9 and TRBJ1-2; 10 nucleotides align to TRBD1. This CDR3 is built from 14 residues. Germline trimming cut 3 bases from V and 5 bases from J; bases unmatched to any gene: 3. From germline, CDR1 is SEHNR and CDR2 FQNEAQ (reference sequence). The CDR3 sequence: CASSFRQGAYGYTF. In DNA, the CDR3 is TGTGCCAGCAGCTTCCGACAGGGGGCATATGGCTACACCTTC. Variable domain in full (rest from reference TRBV7-9 and TRBJ1-2): DTGVSQNPRHKITKRGQNVTFRCDPISEHNRLYWYRQTLGQGPEFLTYFQNEAQLEKSRLLSDRFSAERPKGSFSTLEIQRTEQGDSAMYLCASSFRQGAYGYTFGSGTRLTVV.

This clone is a singleton in its sample. The chain recombines TRBV19 with TRBJ2-7; D may be TRBD2 (5 bases). V lost 4 bases, J lost 3 bases, and 16 bases lay in between. CDR1 and CDR2 from the germline V gene are LNHDA and SQIVND (reference sequence). The CDR3 loop spans 15 amino acids. DNA for the CDR3: TGTGCCAGTAGTAACTCGCCGGGCAGCGGCTACGAGCAGTACTTC. This codes for CASSNSPGSGYEQYF.

This clone has only one observation. This chain links TRBV5-5 with TRBJ1-1; weak D call: TRBD1 (5 bases). Germline-derived CDR1 and CDR2 are SGHKS and YYEKEE (reference sequence). The CDR3 contains 14 residues. Trimming removed 1 base from V and 3 bases from J, with 10 bases in between. The CDR3: CASSLIPGHTEAFF. CDR3 DNA: TGTGCCAGCAGCTTGATCCCAGGGCACACTGAAGCTTTCTTT.

This clone was detected only a few times. The chain carries TRBV28 and TRBJ1-2; the D is unclear. V gave up 5 bases and J gave up 1 base, with 14 bases separating them. The CDR3 is made up of 15 amino acids. The germline gives CDR1 MDHEN, CDR2 SYDVKM. The CDR3 DNA reads as TGTGCCAGCAGTCAACTTGAGAAAAATAACTATGGCTACACCTTC. This translates into CASSQLEKNNYGYTF.

The V call is TRBV7-9, the J call TRBJ2-2, with TRBD2 as a possible D gene (6 bases). V dropped 5 bases and J dropped 7 bases, with 17 bases sitting between them. CDR1 SEHNR and CDR2 FQNEAQ come from the germline V gene (reference sequence). The CDR3 extends over 15 amino acids. CDR3: CASSRPGLWGGELFF. DNA for the CDR3: TGTGCCAGCAGCCGGCCGGGACTCTGGGGCGGGGAGCTGTTTTTT. Full variable domain (rest looked up from reference TRBV7-9 and TRBJ2-2): DTGVSQNPRHKITKRGQNVTFRCDPISEHNRLYWYRQTLGQGPEFLTYFQNEAQLEKSRLLSDRFSAERPKGSFSTLEIQRTEQGDSAMYLCASSRPGLWGGELFFGEGSRLTVL.

The chain recombines TRBV28 with TRBJ1-6; no clear D gene. Trimming took 5 bases from V and 13 from J, leaving 12 bases between them. Germline V lookup: CDR1 MDHEN, CDR2 SYDVKM. This CDR3 has 12 amino acids. Here the CDR3 reads CASSTPLSPLHF. The CDR3 DNA reads TGTGCCAGCAGTACACCCCTTTCGCCCCTCCACTTT.

J is TRBJ2-1 and V is TRBV2; TRBD1 is a possible D gene (6 bases). The CDR3 spans 12 residues. CDR1 and CDR2 (germline): SNHLY, FYNNEI. Deletions cut 6 bases from V and 9 bases from J, with 12 bases between. The CDR3 here is CASRGDMGEQFF. The CDR3 bases are TGTGCCAGCAGAGGGGACATGGGTGAGCAGTTCTTC.

The table lists this clone with a count of one. The rearrangement links TRBV20-1 to TRBJ1-2; D gene uncertain. Germline values: CDR1 DFQATT, CDR2 SNEGSKA (reference sequence). This CDR3 spans 11 amino acids. V was trimmed by 5 bases and J by 8 bases, leaving 12 bases between them. The chain's CDR3 is CSASRQQGYTF. The CDR3 DNA reads TGCAGTGCTTCCCGACAACAAGGCTACACCTTC.